This TCR beta chain was identified during a study of blood T cells in healthy people across ages. Broader study findings: Reliance upon unsorted PBMCs precluded definitive naive versus antigen-experienced comparison. Changes seen in expanded clonotypes were possibly confounded by donor CMV status left unknown. TCR beta diversity correlated strongly with naive T cell percentage.

This clonotype was observed a few times. No antigen is known for it. A second PCR of roughly 7 to 11 cycles used a sample-barcoded 5' primer and a J-beta primer mix. Every sample gave at least 2.5 million paired-end reads containing CDR3. TCRdb called the 5' RACE reads again in MiXCR, with one record for every CDR3 protein. Seen here are about 1,500,000 distinct CDR3 sequences, under 30% observed once, and the top ten hold approximately 7.7%. This sequence originates from a woman in her thirties in good health. Material for sequencing was blood.

CDR3 loop: CASLNSGGVPYNEQFF. In DNA, the CDR3 is TGTGCCAGCCTTAACTCAGGGGGCGTACCCTACAATGAGCAGTTCTTC. The V gene is TRBV28, the J gene TRBJ2-1; 8 bases match TRBD1. V lost 8 bases, J lost 2 bases, and 11 bases stayed unmatched. Germline CDR1 MDHEN, CDR2 SYDVKM. This CDR3 region has 16 residues. Looking up the rest from reference TRBV28 and TRBJ2-1 gives the full variable domain: DVKVTQSSRYLVKRTGEKVFLECVQDMDHENMFWYRQDPGLGLRLIYFSYDVKMKEKGDIPEGYSVSREKKERFSLILESASTNQTSMYLCASLNSGGVPYNEQFFGPGTRLTVL.